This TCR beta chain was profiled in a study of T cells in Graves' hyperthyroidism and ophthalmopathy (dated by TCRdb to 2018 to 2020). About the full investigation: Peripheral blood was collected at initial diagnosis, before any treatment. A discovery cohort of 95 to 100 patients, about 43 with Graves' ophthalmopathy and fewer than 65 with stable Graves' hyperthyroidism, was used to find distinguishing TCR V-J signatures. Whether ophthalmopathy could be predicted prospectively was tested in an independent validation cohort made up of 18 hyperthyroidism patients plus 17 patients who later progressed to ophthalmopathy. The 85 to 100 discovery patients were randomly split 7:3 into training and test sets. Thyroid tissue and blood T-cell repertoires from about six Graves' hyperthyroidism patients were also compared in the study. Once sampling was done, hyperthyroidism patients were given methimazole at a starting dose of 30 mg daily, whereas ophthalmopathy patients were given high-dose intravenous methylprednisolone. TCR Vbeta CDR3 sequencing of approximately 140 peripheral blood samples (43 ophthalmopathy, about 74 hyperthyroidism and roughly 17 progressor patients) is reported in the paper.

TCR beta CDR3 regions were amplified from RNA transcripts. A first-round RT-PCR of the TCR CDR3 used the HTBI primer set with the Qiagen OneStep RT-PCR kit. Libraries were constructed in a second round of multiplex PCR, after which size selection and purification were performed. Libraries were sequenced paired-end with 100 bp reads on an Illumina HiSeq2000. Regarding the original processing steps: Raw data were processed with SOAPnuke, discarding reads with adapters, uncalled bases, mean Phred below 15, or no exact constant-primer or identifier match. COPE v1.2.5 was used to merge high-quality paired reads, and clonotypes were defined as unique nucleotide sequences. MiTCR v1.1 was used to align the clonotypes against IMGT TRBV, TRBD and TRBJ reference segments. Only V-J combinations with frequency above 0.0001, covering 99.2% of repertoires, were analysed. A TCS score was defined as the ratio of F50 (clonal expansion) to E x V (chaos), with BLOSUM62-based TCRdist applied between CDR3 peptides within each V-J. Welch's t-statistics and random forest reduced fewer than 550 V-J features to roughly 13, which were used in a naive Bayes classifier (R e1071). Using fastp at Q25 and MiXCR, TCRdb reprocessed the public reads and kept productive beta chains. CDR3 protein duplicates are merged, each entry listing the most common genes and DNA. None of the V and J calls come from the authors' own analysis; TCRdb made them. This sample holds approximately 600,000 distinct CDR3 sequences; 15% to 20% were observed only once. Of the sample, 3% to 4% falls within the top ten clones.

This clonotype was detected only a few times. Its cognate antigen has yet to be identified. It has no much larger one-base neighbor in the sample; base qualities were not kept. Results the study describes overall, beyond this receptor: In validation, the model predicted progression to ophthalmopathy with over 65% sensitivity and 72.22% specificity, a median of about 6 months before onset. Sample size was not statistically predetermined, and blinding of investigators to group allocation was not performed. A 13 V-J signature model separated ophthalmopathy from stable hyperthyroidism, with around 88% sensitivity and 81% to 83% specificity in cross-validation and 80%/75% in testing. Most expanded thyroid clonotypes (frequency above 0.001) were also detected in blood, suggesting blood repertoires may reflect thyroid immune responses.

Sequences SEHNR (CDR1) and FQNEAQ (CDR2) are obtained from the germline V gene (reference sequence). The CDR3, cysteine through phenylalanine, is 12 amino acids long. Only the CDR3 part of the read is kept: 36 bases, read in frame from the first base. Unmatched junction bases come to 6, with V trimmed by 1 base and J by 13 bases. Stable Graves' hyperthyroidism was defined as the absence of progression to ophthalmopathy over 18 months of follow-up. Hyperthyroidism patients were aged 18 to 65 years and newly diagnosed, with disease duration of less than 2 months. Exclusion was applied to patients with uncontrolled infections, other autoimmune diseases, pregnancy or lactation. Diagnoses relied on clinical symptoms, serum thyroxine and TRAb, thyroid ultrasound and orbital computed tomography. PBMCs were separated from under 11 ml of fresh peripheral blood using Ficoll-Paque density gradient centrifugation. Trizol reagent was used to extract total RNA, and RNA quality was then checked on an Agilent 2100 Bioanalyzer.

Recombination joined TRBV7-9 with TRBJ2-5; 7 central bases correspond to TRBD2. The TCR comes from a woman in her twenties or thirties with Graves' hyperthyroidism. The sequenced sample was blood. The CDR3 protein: CASSLGEGSRYF. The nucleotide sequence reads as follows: TGTGCCAGCAGCTTAGGGGAGGGGAGTCGGTACTTC.